The clone carrying this T cell receptor beta chain turned up a few times. The entry originates in a study of T cells in Graves' hyperthyroidism and ophthalmopathy. Drawn at first hyperthyroidism diagnosis, the blood sample preceded any ophthalmopathy symptoms. Germline V gene lookup returns CDR1 MNHNS and CDR2 SASEGT. Deletions cut 0 bases from V and 8 bases from J, with 16 bases between. This CDR3 is built from 15 residues. Amplified regions were TCR beta CDR3 sequences from RNA transcripts. HTBI primers drove first-round RT-PCR of the TCR CDR3. TCRdb processed the multiplex PCR reads anew with MiXCR; each CDR3 protein has one entry. This repertoire shows about 350,000 distinct CDR3 sequences, 17% found once; its top ten account for 34%.

This clonotype was sampled from a woman in her 30s with Graves' hyperthyroidism that later progressed to Graves' ophthalmopathy. This rearrangement joins TRBV6-1 to TRBJ1-2, with no clear D. The specimen was blood. CDR3 loop: CASSEALEGLDGYTF. DNA for the CDR3: TGTGCCAGCAGTGAAGCGTTGGAGGGTCTTGACGGCTACACCTTC.